The clone carrying this T cell receptor (beta chain) was counted a single time. CDR1 MRHNA and CDR2 SNTAGT come from the germline V gene. This CDR3 is 16 amino acids long. V was trimmed by 0 bases and J by 4 bases, leaving 16 bases between them. PCR involved 60 Vbeta and 13 Jbeta primers. The repertoire was sequenced with immunoSEQ multiplex PCR; TCRdb's copy has only in-frame clones and lacks some. The sample holds about 98,000 clones, under 75% seen once. This sample is drawn from a study of cytomegalovirus exposure and HLA in healthy donors. The source is a female donor in good health and CMV-seronegative. This sequence joins TRBV6-4 and TRBJ2-7; tentatively, D is TRBD1 (6 bases). Sequenced: PBMCs. CDR3 coding DNA: TGTGCCAGCAGTGACTCTGACAGGCGTAACCAATACGAGCAGTACTTC. It yields the protein CASSDSDRRNQYEQYF.